This TCR beta chain is drawn from a study of Ad26.COV2.S vaccination and SARS-CoV-2 variants. Study as a whole: Enrolled in COV1001, the donor was in the Ad26.COV2.S trial arm, which received the vaccine. Dosing was one shot or two shots 56 days apart.

Data came from immunoSEQ multiplex PCR; TCRdb stores just in-frame clones and leaves some out. The sample records 440,000 or so clones, roughly 91% being singletons. Described treatment: 15 to 20 received Ad26.COV2.S at low or high dose, single or two shots; roughly five received placebo; per-sample allocation not given. Repertoires come from day 63 after the first vaccine or placebo injection. Recruitment in Boston yielded a donor of adult age, 18-55 years. This sequence originates from a person between 18 and 59 years old who received the Ad26.COV2.S COVID-19 vaccine or a placebo. Specimen: peripheral blood, collected in a trial of Ad26.COV2.S vaccine versus placebo.

CDR3 amino acids: CASSEPGTDTAYGYTF. DNA for the CDR3: TGTGCCAGCAGTGAACCCGGGACCGACACGGCCTATGGCTACACCTTC. This chain joins TRBV25-1 and TRBJ1-2; D may be TRBD1 (5 bases). The germline V and J ends were trimmed by 2 bases and 4 bases, with 17 bases remaining between them. From germline, CDR1 is MGHDK and CDR2 SYGVNS. This CDR3 has 16 amino acids.